This TCR beta chain comes out of a study of cytomegalovirus exposure and HLA in healthy donors. Study outcomes and limitations: There were around 160 TCR beta chains listed as cytomegalovirus-associated.

Deletions cut 1 base from V and 6 bases from J, with 13 bases between. Germline CDR1 MNHNS, CDR2 SASEGT. This CDR3 contains 15 residues. Amplification used 60 Vbeta primers and 13 Jbeta primers. Only in-frame clones appear in the TCRdb table, and some are missing; sequencing was by immunoSEQ multiplex PCR. The table gives 55,000 to 70,000 clones; the top ten clones make up 2.4% of it. As regards this clone: Its antigen remains unidentified.

The sequenced sample consisted of PBMCs. This chain joins TRBV6-1 and TRBJ1-5, with D unresolved. This TCR was sampled from a female donor in good health and CMV-seropositive. DNA of the CDR3: TGTGCCAGCAGTGAAGGGGAAAGCGGAGGTCAGCCCCAGCATTTT. Protein: CASSEGESGGQPQHF.